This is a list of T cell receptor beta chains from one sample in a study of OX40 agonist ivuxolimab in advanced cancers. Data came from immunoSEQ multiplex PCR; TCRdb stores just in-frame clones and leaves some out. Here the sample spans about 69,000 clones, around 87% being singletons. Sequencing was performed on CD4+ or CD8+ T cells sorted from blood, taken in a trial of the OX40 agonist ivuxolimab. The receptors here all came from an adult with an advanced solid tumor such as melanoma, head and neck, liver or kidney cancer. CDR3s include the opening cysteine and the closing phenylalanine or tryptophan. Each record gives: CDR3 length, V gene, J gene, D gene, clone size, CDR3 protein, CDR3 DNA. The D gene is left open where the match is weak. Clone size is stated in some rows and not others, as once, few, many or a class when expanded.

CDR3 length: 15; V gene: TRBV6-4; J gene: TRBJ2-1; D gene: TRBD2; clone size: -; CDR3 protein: CASSVTSGINNEQFF; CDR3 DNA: TGTGCCAGCAGTGTGACTAGCGGGATCAACAATGAGCAGTTCTTC
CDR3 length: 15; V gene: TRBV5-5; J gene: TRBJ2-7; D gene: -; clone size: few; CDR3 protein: CASSSRDTESYEQYF; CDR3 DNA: TGTGCCAGCAGCTCCCGGGACACGGAATCCTACGAGCAGTACTTC
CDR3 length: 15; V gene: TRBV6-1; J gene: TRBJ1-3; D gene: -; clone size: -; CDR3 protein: CASSQSRVSGNTIYF; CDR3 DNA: TGTGCCAGCAGTCAGAGTAGGGTCTCTGGAAACACCATATATTTT
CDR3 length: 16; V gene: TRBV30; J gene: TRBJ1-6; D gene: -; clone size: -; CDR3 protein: CAWSPSRVRLNSPLHF; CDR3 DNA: TGTGCCTGGAGTCCATCCAGGGTACGCCTAAATTCACCCCTCCACTTT
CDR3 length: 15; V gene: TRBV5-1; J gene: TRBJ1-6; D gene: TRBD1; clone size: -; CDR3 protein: CASSWGDRGQPPLHF; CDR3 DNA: TGCGCCAGCAGCTGGGGGGACAGGGGGCAACCACCCCTCCACTTT
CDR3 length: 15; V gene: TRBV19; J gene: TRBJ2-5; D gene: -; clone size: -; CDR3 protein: CASSIGGGAQETQYF; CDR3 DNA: TGTGCCAGTAGTATAGGTGGGGGGGCTCAAGAGACCCAGTACTTC
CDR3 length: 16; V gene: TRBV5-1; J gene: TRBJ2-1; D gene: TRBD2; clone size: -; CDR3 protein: CASSLSLAGGKNEQFF; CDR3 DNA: TGCGCCAGCAGCTTGAGCCTAGCGGGAGGGAAGAATGAGCAGTTCTTC
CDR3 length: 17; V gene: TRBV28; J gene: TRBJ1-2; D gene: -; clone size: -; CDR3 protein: CASSLNEAMGRSRGYTF; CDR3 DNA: TGTGCCAGCAGTTTAAACGAGGCAATGGGCAGGTCGCGGGGCTACACCTTC
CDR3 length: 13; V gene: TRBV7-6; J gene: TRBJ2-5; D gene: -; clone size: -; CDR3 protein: CASSLGPVETQYF; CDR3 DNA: TGTGCCAGCAGCTTAGGGCCCGTAGAGACCCAGTACTTC
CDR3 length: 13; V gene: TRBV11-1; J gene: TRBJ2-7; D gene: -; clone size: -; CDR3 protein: CASSLAGSPRRYF; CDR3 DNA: TGTGCCAGCAGCTTAGCGGGGAGCCCCCGACGGTACTTC
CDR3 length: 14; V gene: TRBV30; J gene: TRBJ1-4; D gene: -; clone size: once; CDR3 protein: CAWSGDREGEKLFF; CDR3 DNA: TGTGCCTGGAGTGGAGACCGAGAAGGTGAAAAACTGTTTTTT
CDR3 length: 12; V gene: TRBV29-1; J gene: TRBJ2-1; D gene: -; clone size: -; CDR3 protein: CSALPPSDEQFF; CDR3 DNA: TGCAGCGCCCTACCCCCTAGCGATGAGCAGTTCTTC
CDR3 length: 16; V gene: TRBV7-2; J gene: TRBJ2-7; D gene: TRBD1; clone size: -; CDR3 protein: CASSSFRDRGSYEQYF; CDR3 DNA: TGTGCCAGCAGCTCCTTCCGGGACAGGGGCTCCTACGAGCAGTACTTC
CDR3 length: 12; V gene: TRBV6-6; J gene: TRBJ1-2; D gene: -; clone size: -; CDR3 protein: CASSTGNYGYTF; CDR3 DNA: TGTGCCAGCAGTACAGGCAACTATGGCTACACCTTC
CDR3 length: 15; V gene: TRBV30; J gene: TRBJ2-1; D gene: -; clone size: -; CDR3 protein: CAWSTSGPLGDEQFF; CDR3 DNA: TGTGCCTGGAGTACCTCGGGACCACTTGGAGATGAGCAGTTCTTC
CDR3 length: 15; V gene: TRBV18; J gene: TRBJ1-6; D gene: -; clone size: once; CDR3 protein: CASSPQGDSVTPLHF; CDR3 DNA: TGTGCCAGCTCACCACAGGGAGACAGTGTAACACCCCTCCACTTT
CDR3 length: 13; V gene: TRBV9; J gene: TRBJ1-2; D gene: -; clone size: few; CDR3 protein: CASSVGGVGGYTF; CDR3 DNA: TGTGCCAGCAGCGTAGGAGGGGTCGGCGGCTACACCTTC
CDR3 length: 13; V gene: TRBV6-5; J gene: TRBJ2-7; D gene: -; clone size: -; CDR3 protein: CASSYARNYEQYF; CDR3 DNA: TGTGCCAGCAGTTACGCGAGGAACTACGAGCAGTACTTC
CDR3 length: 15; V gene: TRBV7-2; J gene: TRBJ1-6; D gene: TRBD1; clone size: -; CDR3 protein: CASSLVRQGNSPLHF; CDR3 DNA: TGTGCCAGCAGCTTAGTACGACAGGGGAATTCACCCCTCCACTTT
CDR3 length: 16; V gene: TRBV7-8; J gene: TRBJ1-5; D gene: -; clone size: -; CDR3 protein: CASSFSTGIFNQPQHF; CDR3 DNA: TGTGCCAGCAGCTTCAGTACAGGAATTTTCAATCAGCCCCAGCATTTT
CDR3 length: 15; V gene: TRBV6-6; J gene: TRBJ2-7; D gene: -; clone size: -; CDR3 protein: CASSSHGNRDYEQYF; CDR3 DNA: TGTGCCAGCAGTTCCCACGGAAACAGGGACTACGAGCAGTACTTC
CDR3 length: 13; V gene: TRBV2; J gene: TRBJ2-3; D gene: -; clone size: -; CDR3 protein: CASDRVSGDTQYF; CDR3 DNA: TGTGCCAGCGACCGCGTCTCGGGAGATACGCAGTATTTT
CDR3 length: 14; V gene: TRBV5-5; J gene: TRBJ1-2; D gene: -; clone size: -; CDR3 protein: CASTLSGNRDGYTF; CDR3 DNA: TGTGCCAGCACCCTAAGTGGGAATCGAGATGGCTACACCTTC
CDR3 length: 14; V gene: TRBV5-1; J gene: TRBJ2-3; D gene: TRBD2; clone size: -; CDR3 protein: CASSLESGGATQYF; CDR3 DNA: TGCGCCAGCAGCTTGGAGAGCGGGGGGGCTACGCAGTATTTT
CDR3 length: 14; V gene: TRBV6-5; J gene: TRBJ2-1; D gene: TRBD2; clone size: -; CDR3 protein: CASSQLAGEGEQFF; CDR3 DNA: TGTGCCAGCAGCCAACTAGCGGGAGAAGGGGAGCAGTTCTTC
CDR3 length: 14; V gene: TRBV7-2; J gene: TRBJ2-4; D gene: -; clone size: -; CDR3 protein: CASSQTGAKNIQYF; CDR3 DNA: TGTGCCAGCAGCCAGACAGGAGCCAAAAACATTCAGTACTTC
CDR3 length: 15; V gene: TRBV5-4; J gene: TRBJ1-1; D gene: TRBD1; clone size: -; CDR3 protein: CASRGQGAQNTEAFF; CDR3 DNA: TGTGCCAGCAGAGGACAGGGGGCACAGAACACTGAAGCTTTCTTT
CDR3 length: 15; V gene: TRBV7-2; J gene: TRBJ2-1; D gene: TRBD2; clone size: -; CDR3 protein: CASSFVASGYNEQFF; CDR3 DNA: TGTGCCAGCAGCTTTGTGGCTAGCGGATACAATGAGCAGTTCTTC
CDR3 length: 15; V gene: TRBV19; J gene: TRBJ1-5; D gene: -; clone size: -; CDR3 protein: CASSGKGLSDQPQHF; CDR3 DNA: TGTGCCAGTAGTGGAAAGGGGTTAAGCGATCAGCCCCAGCATTTT
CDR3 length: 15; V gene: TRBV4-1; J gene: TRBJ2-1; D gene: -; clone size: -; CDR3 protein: CASSQADSTYNEQFF; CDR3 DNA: TGCGCCAGCAGCCAAGCGGACAGCACCTACAATGAGCAGTTCTTC
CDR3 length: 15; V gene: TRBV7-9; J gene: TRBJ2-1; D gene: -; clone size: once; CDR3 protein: CASSYRGGGNNEQFF; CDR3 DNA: TGTGCCAGCAGCTACCGGGGAGGGGGGAACAATGAGCAGTTCTTC
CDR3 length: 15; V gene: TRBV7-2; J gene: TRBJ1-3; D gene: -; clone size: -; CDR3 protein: CASSLGQGTGNTIYF; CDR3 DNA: TGTGCCAGCAGCTTAGGTCAGGGGACTGGAAACACCATATATTTT
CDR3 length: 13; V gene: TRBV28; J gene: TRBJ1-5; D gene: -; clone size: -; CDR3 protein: CASWRGSSQPQHF; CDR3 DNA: TGTGCCAGCTGGAGGGGGAGTAGTCAGCCCCAGCATTTT
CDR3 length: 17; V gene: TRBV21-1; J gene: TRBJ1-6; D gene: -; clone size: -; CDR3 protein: CASSKEGTRLYHSPLHF; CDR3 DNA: TGTGCCAGCAGCAAAGAGGGGACTCGGCTGTACCATTCACCCCTCCACTTT
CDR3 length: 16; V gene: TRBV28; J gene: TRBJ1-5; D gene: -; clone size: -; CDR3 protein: CASSLRGQGSNQPQHF; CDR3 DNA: TGTGCCAGCAGTTTAAGGGGTCAGGGAAGCAATCAGCCCCAGCATTTT